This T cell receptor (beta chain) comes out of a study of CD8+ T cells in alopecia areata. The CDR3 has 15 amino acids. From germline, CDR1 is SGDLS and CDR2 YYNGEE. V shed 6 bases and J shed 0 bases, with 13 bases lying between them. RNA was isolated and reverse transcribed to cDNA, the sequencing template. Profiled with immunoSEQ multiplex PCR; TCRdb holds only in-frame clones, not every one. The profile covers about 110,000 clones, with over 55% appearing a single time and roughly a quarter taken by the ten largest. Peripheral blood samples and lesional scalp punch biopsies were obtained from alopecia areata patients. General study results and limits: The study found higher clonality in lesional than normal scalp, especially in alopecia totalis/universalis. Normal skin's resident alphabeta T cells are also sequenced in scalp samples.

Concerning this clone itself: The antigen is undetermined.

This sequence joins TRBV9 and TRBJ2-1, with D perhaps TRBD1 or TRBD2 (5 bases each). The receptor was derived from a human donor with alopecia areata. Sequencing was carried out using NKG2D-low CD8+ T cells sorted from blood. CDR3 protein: CASNQGEGSYNEQFF. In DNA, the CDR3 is TGTGCCAGCAATCAGGGAGAAGGCTCCTACAATGAGCAGTTCTTC. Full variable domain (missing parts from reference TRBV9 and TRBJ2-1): DSGVTQTPKHLITATGQRVTLRCSPRSGDLSVYWYQQSLDQGLQFLIQYYNGEERAKGNILERFSAQQFPDLHSELNLSSLELGDSALYFCASNQGEGSYNEQFFGPGTRLTVL.